This entry concerns a single TCR beta chain. The antigen is not known. TCRdb's table, derived via immunoSEQ multiplex PCR, lists solely in-frame clones and lacks some. The repertoire holds about 85,000 clones, with 89% as singletons. No infections or other immune events were documented during collection. The record originates from a study of identifying expanded T cells in peripheral blood. Notes on the study in general: Over two and four weeks, about 16 and 19 clones changed, versus roughly 1.1 between replicates. Clone count variance between roughly 2-week samples rose with total template count.

V was cut by 0 bases and J by 0 bases, with 9 bases left in between. Per the germline V gene, CDR1 is LGHNA and CDR2 is YNFKEQ. The CDR3 consists of 16 residues. The chain has TRBV4-2 and TRBJ1-3; no clear D gene. The material sequenced was blood. The TCR sequence derives from a person aged 18 to 70 in good health. The CDR3 is CASSQDRGGSGNTIYF. The CDR3 nucleotides are TGTGCCAGCAGCCAAGACCGGGGAGGCTCTGGAAACACCATATATTTT.